A single sample gave rise to the 26 T cell receptor beta chains below, sequenced in a study of regulatory T cells in long-lasting Graves disease. This sample's time point: newly diagnosed GD, antithyroid drugs for less than 3 months. Construction of the TCR library relied on RNA isolated from PBMCs. Building of the TCR beta libraries involved iRepertoire HTBI primers and Arm-PCR of CDR3 regions. Each CDR3 protein is one row after TCRdb ran MiXCR on the multiplex PCR reads. Among 400,000 to 650,000 distinct CDR3 sequences listed, 15% to 20% were seen once. These data also featured in a second study, about T cells in Graves' hyperthyroidism and ophthalmopathy.

The sequencing here drew on peripheral blood mononuclear cells (PBMCs), taken at new diagnosis, from a patient treated with antithyroid drugs. These receptors were obtained from a woman between 40 and 65 years old with Graves disease.

The sample holds many counts of this clonotype. The rearrangement joins TRBV12-3 or TRBV12-4 to TRBJ2-2; 7 positions agree with TRBD2. The CDR3 sequence is 14 residues long. J gave up 8 bases and V 4 bases, and 7 bases lay outside the gene matches. The CDR3 is CASSSPSGVGELFF. As DNA, the CDR3 is TGTGCCAGCAGTTCCCCTAGCGGTGTTGGGGAGCTGTTTTTT.

This clonotype was seen ten or more times. The J gene is TRBJ1-3, the V gene TRBV6-1, with 7 bases lining up with TRBD1. The CDR3 consists of 16 residues. The germline V gene encodes CDR1 MNHNS and CDR2 SASEGT. V lost 1 base to trimming and J lost 4 bases; unmatched junction nucleotides: 7. The CDR3: CASSEGTGSSGNTIYF. CDR3 DNA: TGTGCCAGCAGTGAAGGGACAGGATCATCCGGAAACACCATATATTTT.

This clonotype turned up a few times. V gene TRBV19 combines with J gene TRBJ2-3; D is undetermined. V was shortened by 7 bases and J by 0 bases, with 14 bases between the two germline ends. Germline V CDR1 and CDR2: LNHDA, SQIVND (reference sequence). The CDR3 spans 15 residues. As DNA, the CDR3 is TGTGCCAGTAAGCCGGGTCCCCAAAGCACAGATACGCAGTATTTT. Its protein product is CASKPGPQSTDTQYF.

This clonotype has more than one count but fewer than ten. The V call is TRBV7-8, the J call TRBJ2-4; either TRBD1 or TRBD2 may fit D (6 bases each). The CDR3 length is 13 residues. Per germline, CDR1 SGHVS and CDR2 FQNEAQ. The germline V and J ends were trimmed by 11 bases and 6 bases, with 17 bases remaining between them. In nucleotides, the CDR3 is TGTGCCGTCCCCCTCGGAGGGGGAAACATTCAGTACTTC. It specifies CAVPLGGGNIQYF.

The table lists this clonotype with many counts. The V call is TRBV30, the J call TRBJ2-7, with D tentatively TRBD1 (5 bases). The CDR3 consists of 12 residues. Germline V CDR1 and CDR2: GTSNPN, SVGIG (reference sequence). V was clipped by 2 bases and J by 3 bases, with 8 bases between them. Written as DNA, the CDR3 is TGTGCCTGGAGTCGGACATTCTACGAGCAGTACTTC. Translating it yields CAWSRTFYEQYF.

This clonotype has at least ten counts. The V call is TRBV18, the J call TRBJ2-7; possible D gene TRBD1, 5 bases. Germline V CDR1 and CDR2: KGHSH, LQKENI. CDR3 length: 14 amino acids. V lost 2 bases and J lost 1, with 9 bases in between. CDR3 protein: CASSPNQGSYEQYF. The CDR3 DNA sequence: TGTGCCAGCTCACCAAATCAGGGTTCCTACGAGCAGTACTTC.

This clonotype was recorded only once. This sequence joins TRBV24-1 and TRBJ2-1; 16 bases are a match to TRBD2. Trimming cost V 3 bases and J 9 bases; bases outside gene matches: 10. The CDR3 extends over 18 amino acids. The germline CDR1 and CDR2 sequences are KGHDR and SFDVKD. CDR3 residues: CATSDVPGLAGGPGEQFF. In nucleotides, the CDR3 is TGTGCCACCAGTGATGTCCCGGGACTAGCGGGGGGGCCGGGTGAGCAGTTCTTC.

This clonotype was found many times. This chain joins TRBV28 and TRBJ2-1; 14 bases agree with TRBD2. Germline lookup yields CDR1 MDHEN and CDR2 SYDVKM. CDR3 size: 15 residues. V was pared by 6 bases and J by 5 bases, with 3 bases of the junction left unmatched. This CDR3 is CASRWTSGGHNEQFF. The DNA for the CDR3 is TGTGCCAGCAGGTGGACTAGCGGGGGGCACAATGAGCAGTTCTTC.

The rearrangement links TRBV2 to TRBJ2-1, with 8 bases lining up with TRBD1. CDR1 SNHLY and CDR2 FYNNEI come from the germline V gene. This CDR3 is built from 15 residues. The J segment lost 4 bases and the V segment lost 5 bases, leaving 7 bases of the junction unmatched. CDR3 sequence (DNA): TGTGCCAGCAGTAAACAGGGGGGAATTTACAATGAGCAGTTCTTC. It specifies CASSKQGGIYNEQFF.

V gene TRBV19 combines with J gene TRBJ2-1, with a weak D call TRBD1 (6 bases). Trimming cost V 10 bases and J 2 bases, with 9 bases left between them. Germline-derived CDR1 and CDR2 are LNHDA and SQIVND (reference sequence). CDR3 size: 12 residues. Written as DNA, the CDR3 is TGTGCCAAGGACAGAACCTACAATGAGCAGTTCTTC. Its translation: CAKDRTYNEQFF.

This clonotype was recorded a few times. This chain links TRBV20-1 with TRBJ2-5, with 7 bases matching TRBD2. Looked up from germline, CDR1 is DFQATT and CDR2 is SNEGSKA (reference sequence). The CDR3 spans 13 residues. Trimming removed 5 bases from V and 4 bases from J; junction bases left unmatched: 7. CDR3 nucleotides: TGCAGTGCTTCCGGGACTACGGGAGAGACCCAGTACTTC. Translation: CSASGTTGETQYF.

The rearrangement uses TRBV5-1 and TRBJ2-1; D is tentatively TRBD1 or TRBD2 (5 bases each). From germline, CDR1 is SGHRS and CDR2 YFSETQ. The ends were cut back, 4 bases at V and 9 bases at J, with 8 bases in the middle. The length of the CDR3 is 11 residues. The CDR3 reads CASSGTLEQFF. Here the CDR3 DNA reads TGCGCCAGCAGCGGGACGCTTGAGCAGTTCTTC.

This clonotype was seen many times. V gene TRBV6-1 combines with J gene TRBJ1-2, with 10 bases that match TRBD1. V was clipped by 6 bases and J by 1 base; unmatched bases: 14. The CDR3 contains 18 residues. Germline V lookup: CDR1 MNHNS, CDR2 SASEGT. In nucleotides, the CDR3 is TGTGCCAGCAGCCGCTCGATGGGACAGGGGAATTTTAACTATGGCTACACCTTC. Translated: CASSRSMGQGNFNYGYTF.

The chain carries TRBV7-9 and TRBJ2-7; 8 positions agree with TRBD2. J was trimmed by 2 bases and V by 1 base; bases with no gene match: 4. The V gene's germline CDR1 is SEHNR and CDR2 FQNEAQ (reference sequence). This CDR3 is built from 15 residues. CDR3 region: CASSLEAGVPYEQYF. The CDR3 nucleotides are TGTGCCAGCAGCTTAGAAGCGGGGGTTCCCTACGAGCAGTACTTC.

This clonotype was detected a few times. The chain couples TRBV7-9 to TRBJ2-1; weak D call: TRBD2 (6 bases). The germline V and J ends were trimmed by 4 bases and 8 bases, with 9 bases remaining between them. This CDR3 is built from 12 residues. CDR1 is SEHNR, CDR2 FQNEAQ, per germline (reference sequence). The CDR3 spells CASSSIADEQFF. The CDR3 DNA is TGTGCCAGCAGCTCAATAGCGGATGAGCAGTTCTTC.

This clonotype was seen many times. The chain combines TRBV20-1 with TRBJ2-7, with 7 bases that match TRBD1. Looked up from germline, CDR1 is DFQATT and CDR2 is SNEGSKA (reference sequence). CDR3 size: 14 residues. With 4 bases clipped from V and 0 bases from J, the junction kept 6 bases outside the gene matches. The CDR3 region is CSATGRGSSYEQYF. The CDR3 region has the DNA TGCAGTGCTACAGGCAGGGGGAGCTCCTACGAGCAGTACTTC.

CDR3 in amino acids: CASSLLGQAPGGYTF. The CDR3 DNA reads as TGCGCCAGCAGCTTGCTGGGACAGGCCCCAGGGGGCTACACCTTC. V and J are TRBV5-1 and TRBJ1-2; 8 bases align to TRBD1. The length of the CDR3 is 15 residues. Germline V CDR1 and CDR2: SGHRS, YFSETQ. The V and J ends lost 1 base and 8 bases, in that order; junction bases with no gene match: 10. The full variable domain, its missing parts supplied by reference TRBV5-1 and TRBJ1-2, is KAGVTQTPRYLIKTRGQQVTLSCSPISGHRSVSWYQQTPGQGLQFLFEYFSETQRNKGNFPGRFSGRQFSNSRSEMNVSTLELGDSALYLCASSLLGQAPGGYTFGSGTRLTVV.

This clonotype was seen ten or more times. The J gene is TRBJ1-5, the V gene TRBV6-1; 10 nucleotides line up with TRBD1. Germline-derived CDR1 and CDR2 are MNHNS and SASEGT. CDR3 length: 15 amino acids. Trimming cost V 6 bases and J 8 bases; bases outside gene matches: 10. CDR3 amino acids: CASRMIGQGGEPQHF. The CDR3 DNA follows: TGTGCCAGCAGGATGATCGGACAGGGGGGTGAGCCCCAGCATTTT.

CDR3 sequence: CSARGPGQGARETQYF. CDR3 sequence (DNA): TGCAGTGCTAGGGGCCCCGGACAGGGGGCGCGAGAGACCCAGTACTTC. This chain connects TRBV20-1 to TRBJ2-5; 11 nucleotides match TRBD1. The germline V gene has CDR1 DFQATT and CDR2 SNEGSKA (reference sequence). CDR3 length equals 16 residues. V lost 3 bases and J lost 4; bases outside the gene matches: 10.

About this clonotype itself: This may arise from a read error, as a much more abundant clone is one base away. CDR3 residues: CASRASGGYEQYF. CDR3 nucleotides: TGTGCCAGCAGGGCTAGCGGGGGATACGAGCAGTACTTC. The rearrangement joins TRBV27 to TRBJ2-7; 10 bases align to TRBD2. CDR3 length: 13 amino acids. Per germline, CDR1 MNHEY and CDR2 SMNVEV (reference sequence). Trimming cost V 6 bases and J 4 bases; bases outside gene matches: 3.

Here the CDR3 reads CASSPGMVAKETQYF. In DNA form, the CDR3 reads TGTGCCAGCTCACCAGGCATGGTGGCTAAAGAGACCCAGTACTTC. This chain joins TRBV18 and TRBJ2-5, with D uncertain. Trimming stripped 2 bases from V and 3 bases from J, with 13 bases between. Germline CDR1 KGHSH, CDR2 LQKENI. This CDR3 has 15 amino acids.

In its sample, this clonotype was seen a few times. V and J are TRBV7-9 and TRBJ1-6; D remains unclear. Trimming removed 1 base at V and 9 bases at J, with 7 bases between. The CDR3 covers 13 residues. CDR1 is SEHNR, CDR2 FQNEAQ, per germline (reference sequence). CDR3: CASSLDPSSPLHF. The CDR3 bases are TGTGCCAGCAGCTTAGATCCCAGTTCACCCCTCCACTTT.

This clonotype was found many times. The J gene is TRBJ1-1, the V gene TRBV2; D possibly corresponds to TRBD1 (5 bases). The CDR3 spans 11 residues. V lost 7 bases to trimming and J lost 3 bases, with 6 bases between them. The germline V gene encodes CDR1 SNHLY and CDR2 FYNNEI. CDR3: CASMGDTEAFF. CDR3 in DNA: TGTGCCAGCATGGGGGACACTGAAGCTTTCTTT.

This clonotype was counted once. The chain recombines TRBV7-2 with TRBJ1-2; possible D gene TRBD1, 5 bases. The V end was cut by 8 bases, the J end by 6 bases, with 16 bases between. Germline lookup yields CDR1 SGHTA and CDR2 FQGNSA. This CDR3 region has 13 residues. The CDR3 loop is CASYSGGTDGYTF. CDR3 nucleotide sequence: TGTGCCAGCTACTCCGGAGGGACTGATGGCTACACCTTC.

This clonotype was observed many times. The chain combines TRBV3-1 with TRBJ2-5; a weak D match, TRBD1 (6 bases). The CDR3 has 14 residues. CDR1 LGHDT and CDR2 YNNKEL come from the germline V gene (reference sequence). The V end lost 2 bases, the J end lost 3 bases, and 10 bases lay between the germline ends. The CDR3 loop reads CASSQRTVKETQYF. CDR3 nucleotides: TGTGCCAGCAGCCAAAGGACAGTTAAAGAGACCCAGTACTTC.

This clonotype was seen many times. This chain connects TRBV5-1 to TRBJ2-3; TRBD1 or TRBD2 may be the D gene (6 bases each). V was cut by 7 bases and J by 0 bases, with 12 bases left in between. The CDR3 is 14 amino acids. Germline loops: CDR1 SGHRS, CDR2 YFSETQ. The CDR3: CASGGGSSTDTQYF. The CDR3 DNA reads TGCGCCAGCGGAGGGGGGTCTAGCACAGATACGCAGTATTTT.